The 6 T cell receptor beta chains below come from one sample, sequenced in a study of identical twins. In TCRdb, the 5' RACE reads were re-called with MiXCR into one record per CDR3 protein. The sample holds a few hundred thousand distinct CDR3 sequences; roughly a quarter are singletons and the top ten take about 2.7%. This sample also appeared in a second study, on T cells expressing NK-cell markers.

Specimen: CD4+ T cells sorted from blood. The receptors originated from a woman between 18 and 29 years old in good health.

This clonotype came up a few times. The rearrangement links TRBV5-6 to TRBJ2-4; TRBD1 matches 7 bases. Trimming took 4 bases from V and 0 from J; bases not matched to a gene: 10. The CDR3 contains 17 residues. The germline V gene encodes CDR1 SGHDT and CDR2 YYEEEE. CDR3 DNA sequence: TGTGCCAGCAGCAGCAACAGGGGCACCATAGCCAAAAACATTCAGTACTTC. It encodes CASSSNRGTIAKNIQYF.

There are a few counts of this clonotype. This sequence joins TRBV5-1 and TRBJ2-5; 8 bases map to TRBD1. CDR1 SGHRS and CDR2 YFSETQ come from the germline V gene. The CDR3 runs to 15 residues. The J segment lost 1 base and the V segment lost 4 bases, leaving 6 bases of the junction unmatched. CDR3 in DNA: TGCGCCAGCAGCGGAATGACAGGGGCCCAAGAGACCCAGTACTTC. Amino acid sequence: CASSGMTGAQETQYF.

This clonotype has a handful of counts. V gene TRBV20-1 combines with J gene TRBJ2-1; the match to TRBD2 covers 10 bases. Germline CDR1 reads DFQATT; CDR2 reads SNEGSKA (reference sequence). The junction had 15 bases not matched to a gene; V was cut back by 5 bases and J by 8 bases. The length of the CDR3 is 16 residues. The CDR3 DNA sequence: TGCAGTGCTGCTCAGAGACTAGCGGGTGGGGTGGATGAGCAGTTCTTC. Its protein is CSAAQRLAGGVDEQFF.

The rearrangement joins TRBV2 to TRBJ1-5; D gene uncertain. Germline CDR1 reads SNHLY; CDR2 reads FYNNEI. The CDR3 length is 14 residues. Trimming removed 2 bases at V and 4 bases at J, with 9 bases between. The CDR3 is CASSESLPNQPQHF. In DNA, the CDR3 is TGTGCCAGCAGTGAAAGTCTTCCGAATCAGCCCCAGCATTTT.

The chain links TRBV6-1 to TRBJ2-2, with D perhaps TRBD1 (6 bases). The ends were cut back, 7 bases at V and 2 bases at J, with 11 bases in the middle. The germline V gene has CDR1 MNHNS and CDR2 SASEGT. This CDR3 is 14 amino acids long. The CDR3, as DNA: TGTGCCAGCACTGGACAGCCAAACACCGGGGAGCTGTTTTTT. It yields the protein CASTGQPNTGELFF.

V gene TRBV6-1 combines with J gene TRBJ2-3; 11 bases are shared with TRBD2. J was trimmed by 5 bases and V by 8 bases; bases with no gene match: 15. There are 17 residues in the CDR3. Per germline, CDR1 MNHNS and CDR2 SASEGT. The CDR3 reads CASGTVAGGPGGDTQYF. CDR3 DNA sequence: TGTGCCAGCGGTACGGTAGCGGGGGGGCCCGGTGGAGATACGCAGTATTTT.